This is a list of T cell receptor beta chains from one sample in a study of T-cell memory formation after mild COVID-19. TCRdb re-called the 5' RACE reads with MiXCR, one entry per CDR3 protein. There are 300,000 to 400,000 distinct CDR3 sequences in the sample; roughly 13% occur only once, and roughly 20% lies in the top ten. The sample taken for sequencing was PBMCs or a T cell subset sorted from them (not recorded which). Receptor source: a man between 18 and 35 years old who had mild COVID-19 (a few samples of this study predate the infection). Cell type and time point are not known. Each CDR3 is given with its conserved first and last residue. The D gene is left open where the match is weak. The size of a clone is reported for some rows only, either as once, few or many, or as a class for expanded clones.

>NA|NA|TRBJ2-2|TRBV28
CASSLMGDANTGELFF
TGTGCCAGCAGTTTAATGGGGGACGCGAACACCGGGGAGCTGTTTTTT
>few|TRBD2|TRBJ2-2|TRBV29-1
CSVEDQRGGPGELFF
TGCAGCGTTGAAGATCAGCGGGGGGGTCCCGGGGAGCTGTTTTTT
>few|NA|TRBJ2-1|TRBV18
CASSPERQGGPFF
TGTGCCAGCTCTCCGGAACGACAGGGAGGGCCTTTCTTC
>NA|NA|TRBJ2-1|TRBV11-2
CASSLDPTSYNEQFF
TGTGCCAGCAGCTTAGACCCTACCTCCTACAATGAGCAGTTCTTC
>few|TRBD1|TRBJ2-1|TRBV6-5
CASSLDGTDAYNEQFF
TGTGCCAGCAGCCTCGACGGGACAGATGCCTACAATGAGCAGTTCTTC
>few|NA|TRBJ2-5|TRBV7-2
CASSENLGETQYF
TGTGCCAGCAGCGAGAACCTCGGGGAGACCCAGTACTTC
>many|NA|TRBJ1-1|TRBV12-3/TRBV12-4
CASRVAANTEAFF
TGTGCCAGCAGGGTGGCAGCTAACACTGAAGCTTTCTTT
>few|NA|TRBJ1-5|TRBV20-1
CSARDHGKGNSNQPQHF
TGCAGTGCTAGAGATCACGGAAAAGGGAATAGCAATCAGCCCCAGCATTTT
>NA|NA|TRBJ1-1|TRBV12-2
CASRLAPGEGRNTEAFF
TGTGCAAGTCGCTTAGCGCCAGGGGAGGGTAGGAACACTGAAGCTTTCTTT
>few|TRBD1|TRBJ2-2|TRBV7-8
CATAGTGWSGELFF
TGTGCCACCGCCGGGACAGGGTGGTCCGGGGAGCTGTTTTTT
>few|TRBD2|TRBJ2-1|TRBV7-2
CASRESSGGAAVEQFF
TGTGCCAGCAGAGAAAGTAGCGGGGGGGCAGCGGTGGAACAGTTCTTC
>NA|TRBD1|TRBJ2-5|TRBV12-5
CASGPGTVPETQYF
TGTGCTAGTGGGCCGGGGACAGTTCCAGAGACCCAGTACTTC
>few|NA|TRBJ2-1|TRBV5-4
CASSLGDGGPEQFF
TGTGCCAGCAGCTTGGGGGACGGGGGTCCCGAGCAGTTCTTC
>NA|NA|TRBJ1-3|TRBV20-1
CSASKPSGNTIYF
TGCAGTGCTAGTAAGCCCTCTGGAAACACCATATATTTT
>NA|TRBD2|TRBJ2-3|TRBV30
CAWSSVLAGGTDTQYF
TGTGCCTGGAGTTCGGTCCTAGCGGGAGGCACAGATACGCAGTATTTT
>NA|TRBD2|TRBJ2-1|TRBV6-2/TRBV6-3
CASIPIGGGLYNEQFF
TGTGCCAGCATACCCATCGGGGGGGGCCTCTACAATGAGCAGTTCTTC
>NA|TRBD1|TRBJ1-2|TRBV4-1
CASSRNPGTGSGYTF
TGCGCCAGCAGCCGAAATCCCGGGACAGGGTCTGGCTACACCTTC
>few|NA|TRBJ1-5|TRBV6-5
CASSYGSNSNQPQHF
TGTGCCAGCAGTTACGGAAGTAATAGCAATCAGCCCCAGCATTTT
>NA|NA|TRBJ1-4|TRBV4-2
CASSQVEGTVGEKLFF
TGTGCCAGCAGCCAAGTAGAAGGTACAGTTGGAGAAAAACTGTTTTTT
>NA|NA|TRBJ1-5|TRBV2
CASTRQLNQPQHF
TGTGCCAGCACCAGACAACTCAATCAGCCCCAGCATTTT
>NA|NA|TRBJ1-1|TRBV4-3
CASSQARGYEAFF
TGCGCCAGCAGCCAAGCTCGGGGCTATGAAGCTTTCTTT
>few|NA|TRBJ2-1|TRBV19
CASSIGRGSEQFF
TGTGCCAGTAGTATAGGTAGGGGGTCTGAGCAGTTCTTC
>few|NA|TRBJ2-5|TRBV5-1
CASSSTGWETQYF
TGCGCCAGCAGCTCCACAGGGTGGGAGACCCAGTACTTC
>few|TRBD1|TRBJ1-2|TRBV2
CASSARTGTYGYTF
TGTGCCAGCAGTGCCAGGACAGGGACCTATGGCTACACCTTC
>NA|TRBD2|TRBJ2-2|TRBV10-1
CASTPYSSGAEFANTGELFF
TGCGCCAGCACGCCATATAGTAGCGGGGCCGAATTCGCGAACACCGGGGAGCTGTTTTTT